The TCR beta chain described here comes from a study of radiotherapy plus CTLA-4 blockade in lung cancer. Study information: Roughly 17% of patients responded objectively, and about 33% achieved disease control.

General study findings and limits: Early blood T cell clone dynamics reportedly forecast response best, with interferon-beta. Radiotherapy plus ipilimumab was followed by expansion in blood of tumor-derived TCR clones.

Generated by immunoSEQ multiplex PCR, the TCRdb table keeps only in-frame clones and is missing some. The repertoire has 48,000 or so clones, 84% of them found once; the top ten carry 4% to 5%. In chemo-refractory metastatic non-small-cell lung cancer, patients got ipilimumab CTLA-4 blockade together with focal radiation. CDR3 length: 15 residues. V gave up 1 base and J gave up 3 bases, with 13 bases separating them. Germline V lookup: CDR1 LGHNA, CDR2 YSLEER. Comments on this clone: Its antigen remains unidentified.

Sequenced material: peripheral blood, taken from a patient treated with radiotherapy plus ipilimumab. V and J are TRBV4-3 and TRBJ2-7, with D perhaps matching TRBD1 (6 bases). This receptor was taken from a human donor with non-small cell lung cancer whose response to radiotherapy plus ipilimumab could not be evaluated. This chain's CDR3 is CASSQARQVNYEQYF. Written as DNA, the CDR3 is TGCGCCAGCAGCCAAGCCCGACAGGTGAACTACGAGCAGTACTTC.